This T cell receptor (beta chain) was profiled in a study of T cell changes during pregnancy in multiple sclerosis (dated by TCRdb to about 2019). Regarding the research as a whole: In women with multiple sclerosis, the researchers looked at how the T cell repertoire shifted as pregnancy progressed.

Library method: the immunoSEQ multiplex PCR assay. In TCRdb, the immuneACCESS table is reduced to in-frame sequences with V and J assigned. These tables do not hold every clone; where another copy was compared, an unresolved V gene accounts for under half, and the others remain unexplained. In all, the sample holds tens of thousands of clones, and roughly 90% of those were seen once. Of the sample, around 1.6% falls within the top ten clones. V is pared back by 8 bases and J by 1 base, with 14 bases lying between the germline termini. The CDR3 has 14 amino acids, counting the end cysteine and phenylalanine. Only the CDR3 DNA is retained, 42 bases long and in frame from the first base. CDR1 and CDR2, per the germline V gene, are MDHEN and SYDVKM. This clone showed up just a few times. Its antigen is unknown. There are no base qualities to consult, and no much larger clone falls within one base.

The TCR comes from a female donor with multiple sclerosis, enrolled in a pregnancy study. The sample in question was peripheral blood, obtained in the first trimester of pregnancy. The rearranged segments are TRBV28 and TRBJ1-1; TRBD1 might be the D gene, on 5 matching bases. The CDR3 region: CASGRWGENTEAFF. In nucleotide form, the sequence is TGTGCCAGCGGGAGGTGGGGGGAGAACACTGAAGCTTTCTTT.